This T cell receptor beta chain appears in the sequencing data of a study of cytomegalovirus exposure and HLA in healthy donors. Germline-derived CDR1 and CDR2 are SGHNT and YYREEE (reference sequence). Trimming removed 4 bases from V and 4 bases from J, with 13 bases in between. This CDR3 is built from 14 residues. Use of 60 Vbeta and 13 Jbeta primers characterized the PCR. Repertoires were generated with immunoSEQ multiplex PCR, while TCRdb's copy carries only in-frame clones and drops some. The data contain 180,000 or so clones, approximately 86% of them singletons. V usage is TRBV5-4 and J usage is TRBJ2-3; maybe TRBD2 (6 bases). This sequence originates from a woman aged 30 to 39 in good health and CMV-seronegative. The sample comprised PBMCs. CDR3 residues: CASSQTSVPDTQYF. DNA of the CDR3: TGTGCCAGCAGCCAGACTAGTGTCCCAGATACGCAGTATTTT.